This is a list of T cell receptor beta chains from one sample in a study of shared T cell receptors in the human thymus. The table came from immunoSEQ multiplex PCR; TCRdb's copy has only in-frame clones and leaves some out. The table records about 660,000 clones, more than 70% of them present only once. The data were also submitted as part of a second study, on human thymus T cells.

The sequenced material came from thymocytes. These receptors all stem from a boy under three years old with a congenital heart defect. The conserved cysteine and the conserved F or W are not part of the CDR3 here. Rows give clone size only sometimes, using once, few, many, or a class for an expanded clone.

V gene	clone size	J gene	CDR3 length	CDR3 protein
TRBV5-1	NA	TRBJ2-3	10	ASRTSAPTQY
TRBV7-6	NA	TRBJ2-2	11	ASSLEGAGELF
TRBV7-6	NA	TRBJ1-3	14	ASSSSAPTTGNTIY
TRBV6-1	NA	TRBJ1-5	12	ASRVFDGNQPQH
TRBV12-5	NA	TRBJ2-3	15	ASGLSKGDEGTDTQY
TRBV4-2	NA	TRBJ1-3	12	ASSQGSVSHTIY
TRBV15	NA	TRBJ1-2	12	ATSREGQLDGYT
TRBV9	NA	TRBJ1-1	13	ASSVDSYSNTEAF
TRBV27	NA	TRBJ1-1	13	ASSHRGQGDTEAF
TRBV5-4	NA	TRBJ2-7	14	ASSLGSLARGYEQY
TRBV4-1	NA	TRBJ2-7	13	ASSRNLQDLREQY
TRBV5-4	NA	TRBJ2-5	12	ASRILSTVETQY
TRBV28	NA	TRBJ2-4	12	ASSFEGAKNIQY
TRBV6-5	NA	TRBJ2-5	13	ASSPGQRIIETQY
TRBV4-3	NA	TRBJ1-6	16	ASSQGQAVTGRNSPLH
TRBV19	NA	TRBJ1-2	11	ASSISRGSGYT
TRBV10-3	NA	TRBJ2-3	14	AISPRGMKTGDTQY
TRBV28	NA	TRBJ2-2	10	ASSSMGRELF
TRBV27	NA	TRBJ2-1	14	ASSLSRSGLHNEQF
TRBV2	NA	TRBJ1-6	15	ASSENRNRGKSSPLH
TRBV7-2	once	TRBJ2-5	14	ASSSAGDRGQETQY
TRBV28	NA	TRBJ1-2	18	ASSLCGRGKKFPPNYGYT
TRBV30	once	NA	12	AWEKRRSDYEQY
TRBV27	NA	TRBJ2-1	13	ASSSGTGHYNEQF
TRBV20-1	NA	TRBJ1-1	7	RVDTEAF
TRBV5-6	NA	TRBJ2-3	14	ASSQGTGGHPDTQY
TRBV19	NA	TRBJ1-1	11	ASSDSEDTEAF
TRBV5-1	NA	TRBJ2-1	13	ASTRGGGLYNEQF
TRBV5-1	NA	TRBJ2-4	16	ASSSSGGWAGAKNIQY
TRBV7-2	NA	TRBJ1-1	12	ASSPRGSVTEAF
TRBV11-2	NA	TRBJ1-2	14	ASSLDGPGGALGYT
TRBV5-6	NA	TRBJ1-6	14	ASSFLSRQGNSPLH
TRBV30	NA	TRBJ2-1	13	AWSARDRAYNEQF
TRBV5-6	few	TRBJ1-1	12	ASSSPPDRERAF
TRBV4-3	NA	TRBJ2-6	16	ASSQGLSRFSGANVLT
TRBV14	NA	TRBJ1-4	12	ASSSQGYNEKLF
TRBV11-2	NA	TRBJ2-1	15	ASSQFGMAVKGNEQF
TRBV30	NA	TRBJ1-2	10	AWRGRIYGYT
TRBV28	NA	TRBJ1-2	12	ASSLSGTGGSYT
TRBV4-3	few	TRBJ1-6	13	ASSQDRGDNSPLH
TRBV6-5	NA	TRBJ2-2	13	ASRSGTSGAGELF
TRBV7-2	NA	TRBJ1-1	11	ASSDRGGTEAF
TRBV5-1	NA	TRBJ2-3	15	ASSLPFTGGITDTQY
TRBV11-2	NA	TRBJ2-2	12	ASSALTGAGELF
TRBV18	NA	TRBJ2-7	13	ASSPEARSSYEQY